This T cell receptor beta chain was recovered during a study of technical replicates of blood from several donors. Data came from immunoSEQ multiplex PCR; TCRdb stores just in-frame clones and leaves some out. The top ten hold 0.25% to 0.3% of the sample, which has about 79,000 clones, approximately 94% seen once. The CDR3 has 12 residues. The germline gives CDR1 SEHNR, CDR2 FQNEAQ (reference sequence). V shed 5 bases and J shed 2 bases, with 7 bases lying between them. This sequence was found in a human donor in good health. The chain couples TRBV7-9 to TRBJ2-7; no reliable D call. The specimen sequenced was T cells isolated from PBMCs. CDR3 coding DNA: TGTGCCAGCAGCCAGGTCCCCTACGAGCAGTACTTC. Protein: CASSQVPYEQYF.